This T cell receptor beta chain came from a study of blood T cell repertoires in COVID-19. Study details: Researchers got acute and convalescent COVID-19 samples from the United States, Italy and Spain. From T cells, B-cell-depleted T cells, or PBMCs came the material, which was cDNA or gDNA.

Per the original data handling: Nucleated cell counts were estimated from reference gene primer amplification. Repertoires were generated with immunoSEQ multiplex PCR, while TCRdb's copy carries only in-frame clones and drops some. V, J and clone size reflect that table, while D and trimming were determined from the DNA. The table has approximately 190,000 clones, approximately 90% seen once; the top ten hold 5% to 8%. The sample holds a few counts of this clone. The V and J ends lost 5 bases and 6 bases, in that order; junction bases with no gene match: 10. This CDR3 has 16 residues. In germline, CDR1 is SGHRS, CDR2 YFSETQ.

This TCR came from a woman aged 40-49 years who had recovered from COVID-19. The sequencing input was peripheral blood. The rearrangement joins TRBV5-1 to TRBJ1-4; 10 bases match TRBD1. The CDR3 coding sequence is TGCGCCAGCAGACCCCCTTCCGGGACAGGGGATGAAAAACTGTTTTTT. It yields the protein CASRPPSGTGDEKLFF.